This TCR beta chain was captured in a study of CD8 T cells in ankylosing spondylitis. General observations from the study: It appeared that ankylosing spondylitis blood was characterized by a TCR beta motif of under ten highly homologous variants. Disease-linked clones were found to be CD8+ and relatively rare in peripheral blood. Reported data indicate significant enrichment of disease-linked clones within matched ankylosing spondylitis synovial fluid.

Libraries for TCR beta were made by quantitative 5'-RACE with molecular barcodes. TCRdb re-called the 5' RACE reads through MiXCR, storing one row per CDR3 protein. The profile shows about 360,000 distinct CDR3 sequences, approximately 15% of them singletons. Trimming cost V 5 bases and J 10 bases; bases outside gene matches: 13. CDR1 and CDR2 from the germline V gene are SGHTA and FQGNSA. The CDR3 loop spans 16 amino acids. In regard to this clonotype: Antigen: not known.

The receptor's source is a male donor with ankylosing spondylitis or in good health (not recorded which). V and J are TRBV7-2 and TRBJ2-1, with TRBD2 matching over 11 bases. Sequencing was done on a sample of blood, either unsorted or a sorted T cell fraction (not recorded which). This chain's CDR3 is CASSPGTSGLGGEQFF. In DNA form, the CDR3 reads TGTGCCAGCAGCCCCGGGACTAGCGGCCTAGGGGGAGAGCAGTTCTTC.